This T cell receptor beta chain was sequenced for a study of T cell responses to AZD1222 COVID-19 vaccine. J was trimmed by 3 bases and V by 0 bases; bases with no gene match: 13. The CDR3 contains 18 residues. Germline V gene lookup returns CDR1 KGHSH and CDR2 LQKENI. Some clones are missing from TCRdb's copy, which holds only in-frame ones; the method was immunoSEQ multiplex PCR. The table records over 150,000 clones, roughly 92% of them present only once. Sequences were derived from peripheral blood, sampled on day 0 of AZD1222 vaccination. This clonotype originated in an adult in good health. J is TRBJ2-5 and V is TRBV18; 7 nucleotides match TRBD2. DNA for the CDR3: TGTGCCAGCTCACCACCGCCCGCGGACCGGGGAGGGAAAGAGACCCAGTACTTC. Protein: CASSPPPADRGGKETQYF.